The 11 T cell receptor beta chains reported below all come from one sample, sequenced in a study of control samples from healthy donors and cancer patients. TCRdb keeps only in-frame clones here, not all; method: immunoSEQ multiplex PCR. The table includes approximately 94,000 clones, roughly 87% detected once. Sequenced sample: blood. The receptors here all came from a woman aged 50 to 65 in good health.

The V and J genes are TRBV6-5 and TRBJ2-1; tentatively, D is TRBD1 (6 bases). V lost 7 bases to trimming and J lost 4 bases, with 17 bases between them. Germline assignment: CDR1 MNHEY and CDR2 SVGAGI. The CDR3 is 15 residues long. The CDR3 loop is CASTEQGRAYNEQFF. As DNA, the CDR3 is TGTGCCAGCACCGAACAGGGAAGGGCATACAATGAGCAGTTCTTC.

The CDR3 coding sequence is TGTGCCAGCAGCGACCGGGACAGCTCCTACGAGCAGTACTTC. This translates into CASSDRDSSYEQYF. The chain couples TRBV7-9 to TRBJ2-7; TRBD1 matches at 7 bases. The CDR3 is 14 residues long. Per germline, CDR1 SEHNR and CDR2 FQNEAQ (reference sequence). Losses at the gene ends were 5 bases for V and 0 bases for J; bases not matched to a gene: 4.

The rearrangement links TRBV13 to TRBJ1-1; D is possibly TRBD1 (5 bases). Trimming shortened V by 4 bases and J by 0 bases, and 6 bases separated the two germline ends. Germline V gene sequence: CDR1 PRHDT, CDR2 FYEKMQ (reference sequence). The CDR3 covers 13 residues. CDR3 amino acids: CASSWGVNTEAFF. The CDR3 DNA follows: TGTGCCAGCAGCTGGGGGGTGAACACTGAAGCTTTCTTT.

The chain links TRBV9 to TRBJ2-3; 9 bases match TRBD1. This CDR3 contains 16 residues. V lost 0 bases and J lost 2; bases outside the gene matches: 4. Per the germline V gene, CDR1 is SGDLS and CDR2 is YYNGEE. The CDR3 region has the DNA TGTGCCAGCAGCGTAGGAAGGACAGGGGTCACAGATACGCAGTATTTT. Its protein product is CASSVGRTGVTDTQYF.

The CDR3 is CASSEPRSSYNSPLHF. The CDR3 DNA sequence: TGTGCCAGCAGTGAACCCCGGAGCTCCTATAATTCACCCCTCCACTTT. The chain combines TRBV2 with TRBJ1-6, with D unclear. The CDR3 is 16 residues long. Germline V gives CDR1 SNHLY, CDR2 FYNNEI. Trimming stripped 2 bases from V and 0 bases from J, with 8 bases between.

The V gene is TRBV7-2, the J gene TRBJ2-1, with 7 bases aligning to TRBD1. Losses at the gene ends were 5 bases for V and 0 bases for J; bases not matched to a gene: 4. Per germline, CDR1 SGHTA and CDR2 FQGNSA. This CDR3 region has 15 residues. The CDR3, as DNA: TGTGCCAGCAGCCACGGGACAGCCTCCTACAATGAGCAGTTCTTC. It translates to CASSHGTASYNEQFF.

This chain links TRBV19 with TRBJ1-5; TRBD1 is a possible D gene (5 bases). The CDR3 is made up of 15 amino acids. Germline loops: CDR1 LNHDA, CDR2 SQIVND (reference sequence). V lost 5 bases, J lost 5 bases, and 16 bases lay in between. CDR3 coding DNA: TGTGCCAGTAGTTGGGGCACCCTGGGGGATCAGCCCCAGCATTTT. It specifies CASSWGTLGDQPQHF.

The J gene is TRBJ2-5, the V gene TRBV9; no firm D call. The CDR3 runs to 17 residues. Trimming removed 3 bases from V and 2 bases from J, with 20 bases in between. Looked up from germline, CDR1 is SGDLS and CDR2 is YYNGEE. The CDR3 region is CASSGSGPIILQETQYF. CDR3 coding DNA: TGTGCCAGCAGCGGCTCCGGGCCCATCATACTACAAGAGACCCAGTACTTC.

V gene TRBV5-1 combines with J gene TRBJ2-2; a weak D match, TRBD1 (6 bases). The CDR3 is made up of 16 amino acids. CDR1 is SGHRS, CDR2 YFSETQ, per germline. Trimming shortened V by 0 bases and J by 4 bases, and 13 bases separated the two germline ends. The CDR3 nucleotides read TGCGCCAGCAGCTTGGTAGCAGGGGCATTCACCGGGGAGCTGTTTTTT. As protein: CASSLVAGAFTGELFF.

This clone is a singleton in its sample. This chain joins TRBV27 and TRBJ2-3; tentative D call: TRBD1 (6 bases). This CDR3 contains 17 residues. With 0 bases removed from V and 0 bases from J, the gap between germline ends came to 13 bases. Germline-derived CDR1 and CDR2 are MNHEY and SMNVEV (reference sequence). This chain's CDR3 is CASSLSNGQRSTDTQYF. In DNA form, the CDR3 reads TGTGCCAGCAGTTTATCGAATGGACAGCGAAGCACAGATACGCAGTATTTT.

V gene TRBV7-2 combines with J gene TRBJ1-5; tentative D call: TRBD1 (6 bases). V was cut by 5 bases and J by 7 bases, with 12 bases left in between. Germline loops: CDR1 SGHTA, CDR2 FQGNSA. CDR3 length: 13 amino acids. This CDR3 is CASSPQGGQPQHF. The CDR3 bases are TGTGCCAGCAGCCCACAGGGCGGGCAGCCCCAGCATTTT.